Reported below is one T cell receptor (beta chain). This entry is derived from a study of cytomegalovirus exposure and HLA in healthy donors. TCRdb's table, derived via immunoSEQ multiplex PCR, lists solely in-frame clones and lacks some. The sample includes more than 250,000 clones, 86% of them seen just once. Sequences were obtained from PBMCs. The receptor was derived from a young woman in good health and CMV-seronegative.

CDR3 nucleotide sequence: TGTGCGGCGGCCTTGGGGGCCTCCCAAGAGACCCAGTACTTC. Its translation: CAAALGASQETQYF. J is TRBJ2-5 and V is TRBV6-5; a possible D gene is TRBD1 (6 bases). CDR3 size: 14 residues. Germline V CDR1 and CDR2: MNHEY, SVGAGI.